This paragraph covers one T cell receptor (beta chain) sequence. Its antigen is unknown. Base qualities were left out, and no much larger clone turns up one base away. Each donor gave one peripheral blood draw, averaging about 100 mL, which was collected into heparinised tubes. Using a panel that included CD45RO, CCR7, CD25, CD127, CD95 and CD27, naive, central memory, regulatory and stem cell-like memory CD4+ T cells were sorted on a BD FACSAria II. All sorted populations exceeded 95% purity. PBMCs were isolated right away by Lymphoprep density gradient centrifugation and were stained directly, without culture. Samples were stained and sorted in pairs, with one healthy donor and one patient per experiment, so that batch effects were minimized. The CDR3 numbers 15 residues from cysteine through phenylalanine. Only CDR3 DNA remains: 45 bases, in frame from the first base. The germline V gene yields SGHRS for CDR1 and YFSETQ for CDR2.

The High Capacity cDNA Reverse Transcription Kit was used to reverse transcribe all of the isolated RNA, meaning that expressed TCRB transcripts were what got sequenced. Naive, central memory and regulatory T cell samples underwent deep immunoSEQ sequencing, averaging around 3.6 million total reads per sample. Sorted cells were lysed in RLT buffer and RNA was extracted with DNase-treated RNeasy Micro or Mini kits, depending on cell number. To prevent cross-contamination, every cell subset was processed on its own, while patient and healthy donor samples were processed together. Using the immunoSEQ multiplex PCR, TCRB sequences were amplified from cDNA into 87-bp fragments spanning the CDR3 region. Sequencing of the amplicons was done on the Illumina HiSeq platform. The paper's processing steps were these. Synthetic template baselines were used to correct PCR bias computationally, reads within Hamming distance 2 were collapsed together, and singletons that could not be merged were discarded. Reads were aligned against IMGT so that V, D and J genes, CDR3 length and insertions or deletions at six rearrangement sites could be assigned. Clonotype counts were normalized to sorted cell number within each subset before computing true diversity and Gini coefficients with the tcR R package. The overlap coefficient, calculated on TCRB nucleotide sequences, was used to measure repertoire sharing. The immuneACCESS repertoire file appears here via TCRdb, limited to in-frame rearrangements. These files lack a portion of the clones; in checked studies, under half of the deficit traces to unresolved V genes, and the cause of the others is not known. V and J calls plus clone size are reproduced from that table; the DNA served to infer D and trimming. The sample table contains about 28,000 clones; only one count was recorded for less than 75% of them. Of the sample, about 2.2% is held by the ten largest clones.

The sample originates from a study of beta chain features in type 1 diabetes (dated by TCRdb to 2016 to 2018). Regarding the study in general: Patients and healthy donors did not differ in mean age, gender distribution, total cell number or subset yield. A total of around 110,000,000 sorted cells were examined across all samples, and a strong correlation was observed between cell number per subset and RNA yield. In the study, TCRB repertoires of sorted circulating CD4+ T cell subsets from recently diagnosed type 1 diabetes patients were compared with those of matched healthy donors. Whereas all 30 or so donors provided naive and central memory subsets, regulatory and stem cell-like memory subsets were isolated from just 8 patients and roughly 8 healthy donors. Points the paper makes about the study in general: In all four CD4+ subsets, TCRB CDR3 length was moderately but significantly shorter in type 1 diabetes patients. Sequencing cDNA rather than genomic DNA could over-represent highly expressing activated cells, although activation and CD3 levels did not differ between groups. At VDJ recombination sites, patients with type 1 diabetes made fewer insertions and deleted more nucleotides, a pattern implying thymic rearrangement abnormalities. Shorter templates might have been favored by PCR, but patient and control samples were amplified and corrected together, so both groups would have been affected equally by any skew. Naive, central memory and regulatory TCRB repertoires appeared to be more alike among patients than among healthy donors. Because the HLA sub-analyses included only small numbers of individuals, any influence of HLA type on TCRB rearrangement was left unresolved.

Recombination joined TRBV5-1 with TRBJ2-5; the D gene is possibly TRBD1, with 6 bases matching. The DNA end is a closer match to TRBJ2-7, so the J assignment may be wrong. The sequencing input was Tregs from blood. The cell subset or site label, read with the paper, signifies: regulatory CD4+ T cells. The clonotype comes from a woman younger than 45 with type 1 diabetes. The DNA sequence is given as TGCGCCAGCAGCTACCGCTACGGACAGACCTACGAGCAGTACTTC. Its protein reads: CASSYRYGQTYEQYF.